The subject of this entry is one T cell receptor (beta chain). The antigen is unknown. V dropped 0 bases and J dropped 0 bases, with 9 bases sitting between them. Germline V CDR1 and CDR2: KGHSH, LQKENI. The CDR3 is 16 residues long. The entry originates in a study of shared clonotypes between healthy human individuals. Study-level information: CD4 naive and CD4 memory each took three plates per donor, while CD8 naive took two and CD8 memory one.

Study-level results: Sampling was confined to blood; repertoires within tissues likely differ.

Profiling relied on immunoSEQ multiplex PCR, and the TCRdb table lists in-frame clones only, not all of them. There are fewer than 400,000 clones in the sample; around two thirds occur only once, and 10% to 13% lies in the top ten. The clonotype originates from a man aged 30 to 45 in good health. The rearrangement links TRBV18 to TRBJ2-4; D unresolved. Sequenced input: memory CD4+ T cells sorted from blood. Subset specified: CD45RA-negative fraction. The CDR3 DNA is TGTGCCAGCTCACCACCGACGACCTTAGCCAAAAACATTCAGTACTTC. Its protein is CASSPPTTLAKNIQYF.